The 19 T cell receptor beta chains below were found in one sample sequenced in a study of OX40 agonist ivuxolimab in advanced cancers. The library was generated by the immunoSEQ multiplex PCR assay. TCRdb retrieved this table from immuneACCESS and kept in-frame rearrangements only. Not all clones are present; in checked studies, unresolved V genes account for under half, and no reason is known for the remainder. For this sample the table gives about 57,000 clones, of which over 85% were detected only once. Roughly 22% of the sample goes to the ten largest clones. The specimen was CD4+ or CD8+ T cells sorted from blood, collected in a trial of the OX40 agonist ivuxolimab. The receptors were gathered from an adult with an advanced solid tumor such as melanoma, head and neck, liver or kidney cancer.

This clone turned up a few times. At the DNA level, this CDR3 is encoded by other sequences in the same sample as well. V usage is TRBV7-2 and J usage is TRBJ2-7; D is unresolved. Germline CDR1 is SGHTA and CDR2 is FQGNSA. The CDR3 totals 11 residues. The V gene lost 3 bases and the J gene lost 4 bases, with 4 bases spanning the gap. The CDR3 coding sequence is TGTGCCAGCAGCTTGTATTACGAGCAGTACTTC. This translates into CASSLYYEQYF. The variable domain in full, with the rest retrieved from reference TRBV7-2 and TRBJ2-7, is GAGVSQSPSNKVTEKGKDVELRCDPISGHTALYWYRQSLGQGLEFLIYFQGNSAPDKSGLPSDRFSAERTGGSVSTLTIQRTQQEDSAVYLCASSLYYEQYFGPGTRLTVT.

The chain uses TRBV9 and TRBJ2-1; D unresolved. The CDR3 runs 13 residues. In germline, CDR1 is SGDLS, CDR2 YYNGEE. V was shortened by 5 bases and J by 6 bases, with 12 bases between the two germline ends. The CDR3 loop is CASSPMAGNEQFF. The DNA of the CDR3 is TGTGCCAGCAGTCCGATGGCAGGCAATGAGCAGTTCTTC.

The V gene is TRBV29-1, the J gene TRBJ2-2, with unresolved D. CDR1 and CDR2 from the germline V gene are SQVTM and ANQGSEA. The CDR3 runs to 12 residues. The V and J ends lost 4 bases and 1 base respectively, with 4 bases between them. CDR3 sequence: CSVVRNTGELFF. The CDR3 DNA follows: TGCAGCGTTGTCAGGAACACCGGGGAGCTGTTTTTT.

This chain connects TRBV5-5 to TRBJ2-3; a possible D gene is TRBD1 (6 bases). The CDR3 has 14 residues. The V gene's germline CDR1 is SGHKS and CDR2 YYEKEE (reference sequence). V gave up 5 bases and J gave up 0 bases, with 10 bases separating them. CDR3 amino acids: CASRQQGSTDTQYF. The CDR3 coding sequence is TGTGCCAGCAGACAACAGGGAAGCACAGATACGCAGTATTTT.

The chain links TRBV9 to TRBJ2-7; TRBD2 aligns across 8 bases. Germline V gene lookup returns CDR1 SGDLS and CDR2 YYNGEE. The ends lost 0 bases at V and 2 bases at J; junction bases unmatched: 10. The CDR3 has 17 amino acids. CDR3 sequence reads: CASSVEDFGAGAYEQYF. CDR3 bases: TGTGCCAGCAGCGTAGAGGACTTCGGAGCGGGAGCCTACGAGCAGTACTTC.

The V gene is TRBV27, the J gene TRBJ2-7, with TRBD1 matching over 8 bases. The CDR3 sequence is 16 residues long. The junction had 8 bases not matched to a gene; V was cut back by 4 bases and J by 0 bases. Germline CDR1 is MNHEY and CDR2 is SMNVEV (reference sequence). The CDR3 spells CASSSSTGDLSYEQYF. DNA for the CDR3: TGTGCCAGCAGTTCGTCGACAGGGGATCTCTCCTACGAGCAGTACTTC.

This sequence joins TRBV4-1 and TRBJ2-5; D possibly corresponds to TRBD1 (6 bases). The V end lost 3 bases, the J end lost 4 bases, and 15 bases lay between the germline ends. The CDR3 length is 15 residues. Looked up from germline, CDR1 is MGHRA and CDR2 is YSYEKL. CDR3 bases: TGCGCCAGCAGCCACGAAGGGACATCTGGAGAGACCCAGTACTTC. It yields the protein CASSHEGTSGETQYF.

CDR3 sequence: CASSVASVAFNEQFF. The CDR3 DNA follows: TGTGCCAGCAGCGTTGCTAGCGTAGCTTTCAATGAGCAGTTCTTC. This chain connects TRBV9 to TRBJ2-1, with D perhaps TRBD2 (6 bases). Trimming cost V 2 bases and J 6 bases, with 15 bases left between them. The V gene's germline CDR1 is SGDLS and CDR2 YYNGEE. The CDR3 contains 15 residues.

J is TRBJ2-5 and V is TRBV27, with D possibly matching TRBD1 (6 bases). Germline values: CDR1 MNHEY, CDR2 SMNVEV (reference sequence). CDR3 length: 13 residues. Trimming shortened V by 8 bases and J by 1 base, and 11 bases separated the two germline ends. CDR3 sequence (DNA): TGTGCCAGCCGCTCAGGGGCCCAAGAGACCCAGTACTTC. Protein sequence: CASRSGAQETQYF.

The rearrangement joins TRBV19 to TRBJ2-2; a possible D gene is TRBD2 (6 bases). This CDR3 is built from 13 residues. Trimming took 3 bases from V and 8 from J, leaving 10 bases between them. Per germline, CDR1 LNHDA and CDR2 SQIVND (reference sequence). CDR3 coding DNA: TGTGCCAGTAGTATTTCCGGGGGAGGGGAGCTGTTTTTT. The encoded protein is CASSISGGGELFF.

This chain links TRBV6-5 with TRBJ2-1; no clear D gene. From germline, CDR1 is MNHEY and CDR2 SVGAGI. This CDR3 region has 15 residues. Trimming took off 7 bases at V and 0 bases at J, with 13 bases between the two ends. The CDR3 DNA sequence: TGTGCCAGCATCGAGGACCGAAGCTCCTACAATGAGCAGTTCTTC. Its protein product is CASIEDRSSYNEQFF.

This CDR3 is CASSYHTTLNTEAFF. CDR3 coding DNA: TGTGCCAGCAGTTACCATACCACATTGAACACTGAAGCTTTCTTT. The gene calls are TRBV6-5 and TRBJ1-1; D call uncertain. This CDR3 spans 15 amino acids. CDR1 and CDR2 (germline): MNHEY, SVGAGI. The V end was cut by 2 bases, the J end by 0 bases, with 10 bases between.

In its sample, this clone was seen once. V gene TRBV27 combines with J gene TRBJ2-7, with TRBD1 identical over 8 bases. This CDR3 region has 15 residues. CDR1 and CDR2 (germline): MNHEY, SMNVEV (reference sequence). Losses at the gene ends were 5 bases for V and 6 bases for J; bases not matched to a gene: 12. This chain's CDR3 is CASSPRGATGVEQYF. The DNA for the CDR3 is TGTGCCAGCAGTCCTCGCGGGGCGACAGGGGTCGAGCAGTACTTC.

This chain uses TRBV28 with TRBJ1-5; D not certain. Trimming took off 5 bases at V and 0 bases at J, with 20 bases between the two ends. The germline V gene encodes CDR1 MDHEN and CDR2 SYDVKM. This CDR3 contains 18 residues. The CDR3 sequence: CASSTPVAMDYSNQPQHF. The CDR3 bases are TGTGCCAGCAGTACTCCGGTCGCCATGGATTATAGCAATCAGCCCCAGCATTTT.

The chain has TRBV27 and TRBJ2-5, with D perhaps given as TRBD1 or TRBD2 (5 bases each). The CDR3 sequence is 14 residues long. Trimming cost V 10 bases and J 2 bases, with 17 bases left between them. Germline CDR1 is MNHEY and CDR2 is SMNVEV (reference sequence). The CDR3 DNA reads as TGTGCCACCAGACCGGGGACCGTACAAGAGACCCAGTACTTC. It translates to CATRPGTVQETQYF.

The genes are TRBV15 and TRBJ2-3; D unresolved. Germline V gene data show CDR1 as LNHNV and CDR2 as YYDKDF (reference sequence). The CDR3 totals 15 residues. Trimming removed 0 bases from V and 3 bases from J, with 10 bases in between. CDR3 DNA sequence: TGTGCCACCAGCAGAGATCCCAGATCTACAGATACGCAGTATTTT. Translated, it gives CATSRDPRSTDTQYF.

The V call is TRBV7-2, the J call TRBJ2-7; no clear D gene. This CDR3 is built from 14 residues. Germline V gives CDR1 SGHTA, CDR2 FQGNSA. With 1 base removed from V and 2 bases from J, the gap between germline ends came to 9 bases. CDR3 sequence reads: CASSLVDGTYEQYF. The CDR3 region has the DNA TGTGCCAGCAGCTTAGTTGATGGTACCTACGAGCAGTACTTC.

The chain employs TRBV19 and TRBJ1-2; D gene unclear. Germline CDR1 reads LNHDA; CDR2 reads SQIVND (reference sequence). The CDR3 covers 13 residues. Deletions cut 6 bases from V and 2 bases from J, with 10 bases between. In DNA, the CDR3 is TGTGCCAGTAGATTGGCTGAGAACTATGGCTACACCTTC. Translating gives CASRLAENYGYTF.

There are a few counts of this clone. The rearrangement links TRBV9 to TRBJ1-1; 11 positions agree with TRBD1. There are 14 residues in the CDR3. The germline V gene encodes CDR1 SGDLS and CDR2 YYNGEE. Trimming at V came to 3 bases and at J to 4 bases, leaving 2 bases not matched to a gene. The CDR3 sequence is CASSEGQGGTEAFF. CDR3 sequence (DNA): TGTGCCAGCAGCGAGGGACAGGGGGGCACTGAAGCTTTCTTT.